The 3 T cell receptor beta chains in this list originate from one sample, sequenced in a study of cytomegalovirus exposure and HLA in healthy donors. Both 60 Vbeta primers and 13 Jbeta primers went into the PCR. TCRdb keeps only in-frame clones here, not all; method: immunoSEQ multiplex PCR. Of over 95,000 clones listed, approximately 80% are singletons. The sample consisted of PBMCs. These TCRs come from a young woman in good health and CMV-seronegative.

The chain is built from TRBV5-1 and TRBJ2-3, with 13 positions matching TRBD2. Germline lookup yields CDR1 SGHRS and CDR2 YFSETQ. Trimming took 4 bases from V and 2 from J; bases not matched to a gene: 10. The CDR3 is 18 residues long. CDR3 protein: CASSGGLAGAGDTDTQYF. Here the CDR3 DNA reads TGCGCCAGCAGCGGTGGACTAGCGGGGGCCGGAGACACAGATACGCAGTATTTT.

This chain links TRBV6-5 with TRBJ1-2; 7 bases are a match to TRBD1. The length of the CDR3 is 15 residues. Germline CDR1 and CDR2: MNHEY and SVGAGI. The ends lost 2 bases at V and 5 bases at J; junction bases unmatched: 8. CDR3 DNA: TGTGCCAGCAGTTACGCCGGGACAGCTTTATATGGCTACACCTTC. This translates into CASSYAGTALYGYTF.

The rearrangement joins TRBV2 to TRBJ2-7; TRBD2 aligns across 8 bases. The germline V gene encodes CDR1 SNHLY and CDR2 FYNNEI. CDR3 length: 12 residues. The ends lost 7 bases at V and 6 bases at J; junction bases unmatched: 5. The CDR3 region is CASTPGGAEQYV. CDR3 nucleotides: TGTGCCAGCACCCCGGGGGGGGCCGAGCAGTACGTC.